This TCR beta chain was observed in a study of CD8 T cell repertoires and HIV-1 epitope variants. Study context: Separate from the cultures, 1M uncultured T cells served as baseline.

The V gene's germline CDR1 is SGHNT and CDR2 YYREEE (reference sequence). V lost 4 bases and J 4 bases, leaving 14 bases between the germline ends. The CDR3 is 15 residues long. With respect to this clone: Its matching antigen is unknown.

Sequencing used immunoSEQ multiplex PCR; TCRdb keeps in-frame clones, though not all of them. This table has fewer than 7,000 clones, 60% to 70% appearing once. This chain connects TRBV5-4 to TRBJ1-4; a weak D match, TRBD1 (5 bases). The receptor's source is a male donor with HIV. Sequenced sample: cultured CD8+ T cells derived from PBMCs. This CDR3 reads CASSPGDGGNEKLFF. The CDR3 DNA reads as TGTGCCAGCAGCCCGGGGGACGGGGGTAATGAAAAACTGTTTTTT.